The 31 T cell receptor beta chains presented below share a single source sample, sequenced in a study of blood T cell repertoires in COVID-19. Method: immunoSEQ multiplex PCR; TCRdb's copy keeps in-frame clones and lacks some. The sample consists of roughly 300,000 clones, over 75% of them appearing once. Sequenced: peripheral blood. These receptors were taken from a human donor in a cohort sampled during active COVID-19.

The chain has TRBV7-9 and TRBJ1-1; D is ambiguous. V lost 1 base to trimming and J lost 2 bases, with 14 bases between them. Germline V gene data show CDR1 as SEHNR and CDR2 as FQNEAQ (reference sequence). This CDR3 has 16 amino acids. As DNA, the CDR3 is TGTGCCAGCAGCTTAGGGGCCGCAGGCCGAAACACTGAAGCTTTCTTT. Residues: CASSLGAAGRNTEAFF.

As to this clone: One junction end does not reproduce the germline sequence, and a read error may be involved. The genes are TRBV6-5 and TRBJ2-1; TRBD2 matches at 7 bases. Looked up from germline, CDR1 is MNHEY and CDR2 is SVGAGI. This CDR3 spans 15 amino acids. The CDR3 is CASSNSLGLVNEQFF. DNA of the CDR3: TGTGCCAGCAGTAACTCCCTAGGACTAGTCAATGAGCAGTTCTTC.

The rearrangement joins TRBV5-1 to TRBJ2-7; 9 bases map to TRBD2. This CDR3 is 15 amino acids long. The germline V gene has CDR1 SGHRS and CDR2 YFSETQ. After removal of 3 bases from V and 5 bases from J, the junction contained 9 bases not matched to a gene. The CDR3 nucleotides are TGCGCCAGCAGCTGGGGTAGCGGGAGAACCGACGAGCAGTACTTC. Encoded protein: CASSWGSGRTDEQYF.

The rearrangement links TRBV5-6 to TRBJ2-3, with a tentative D call TRBD2 (6 bases). The CDR3 length is 13 residues. The germline gives CDR1 SGHDT, CDR2 YYEEEE. Trimming stripped 2 bases from V and 9 bases from J, with 13 bases between. CDR3 sequence (DNA): TGTGCCAGCAGCTTCGGGGCTGGAGGGACGCAGTATTTT. Translating it yields CASSFGAGGTQYF.

This chain connects TRBV7-3 to TRBJ2-3; D unclear. This CDR3 spans 15 amino acids. V lost 5 bases to trimming and J lost 0 bases, with 12 bases between them. The V gene's germline CDR1 is SGHTA and CDR2 FQGTGA. The CDR3 protein is CASSPGASSTDTQYF. The DNA for the CDR3 is TGTGCCAGCAGCCCAGGTGCTTCTAGCACAGATACGCAGTATTTT.

This sequence joins TRBV5-4 and TRBJ1-3, with 8 bases identical to TRBD1. Trimming cost V 2 bases and J 4 bases; bases outside gene matches: 2. The CDR3 consists of 14 residues. The germline gives CDR1 SGHNT, CDR2 YYREEE (reference sequence). The CDR3 sequence is CASSFRGPGNTIYF. The CDR3 DNA sequence: TGTGCCAGCAGCTTCAGGGGGCCCGGAAACACCATATATTTT.

This chain links TRBV5-5 with TRBJ1-6; D perhaps matches TRBD1 (6 bases). CDR3 length equals 16 residues. Germline loops: CDR1 SGHKS, CDR2 YYEKEE (reference sequence). The ends were cut back, 4 bases at V and 7 bases at J, with 18 bases in the middle. The DNA for the CDR3 is TGTGCCAGCAGCCCTATACAGGGAACACCCAATTCACCCCTCCACTTT. Residues: CASSPIQGTPNSPLHF. The full variable domain, rest sourced from reference TRBV5-5 and TRBJ1-6, is DAGVTQSPTHLIKTRGQQVTLRCSPISGHKSVSWYQQVLGQGPQFIFQYYEKEERGRGNFPDRFSARQFPNYSSELNVNALLLGDSALYLCASSPIQGTPNSPLHFGNGTRLTVT.

The V and J genes are TRBV18 and TRBJ2-7; the match to TRBD2 covers 11 bases. Germline V gene lookup returns CDR1 KGHSH and CDR2 LQKENI. V trimming: 2 bases; J trimming: 3 bases; junction bases outside the gene matches: 3. This CDR3 has 15 residues. For the CDR3, the DNA is TGTGCCAGCTCACCATCCGGGACTAGCGGCTACGAGCAGTACTTC. Translating gives CASSPSGTSGYEQYF.

V is TRBV24-1 and J is TRBJ1-2, with 7 bases that match TRBD1. The length of the CDR3 is 15 residues. Germline CDR1 reads KGHDR; CDR2 reads SFDVKD. Trimming at V came to 6 bases and at J to 2 bases, leaving 8 bases not matched to a gene. The CDR3 region has the DNA TGTGCCACCAGTAGAGGGGACAGCGAGAACTATGGCTACACCTTC. This codes for CATSRGDSENYGYTF.

This sequence joins TRBV27 and TRBJ2-1, with TRBD1 matching over 8 bases. V lost 3 bases, J lost 0 bases, and 1 base stayed unmatched. The CDR3 consists of 15 residues. CDR1 is MNHEY and CDR2 is SMNVEV in the germline V gene (reference sequence). CDR3 in DNA: TGTGCCAGCAGTTTTACAGGGGGCTCCTACAATGAGCAGTTCTTC. Translated: CASSFTGGSYNEQFF.

The chain recombines TRBV28 with TRBJ2-4; D is possibly TRBD2 (6 bases). Germline V gene data show CDR1 as MDHEN and CDR2 as SYDVKM. The CDR3 has 12 amino acids. V was shortened by 7 bases and J by 8 bases, with 12 bases between the two germline ends. CDR3 protein: CASTSPGDIQYF. CDR3 DNA: TGTGCCAGCACGTCCCCGGGGGACATTCAGTACTTC.

V and J are TRBV9 and TRBJ2-3; TRBD2 agrees at 7 bases. Germline-derived CDR1 and CDR2 are SGDLS and YYNGEE. This CDR3 contains 16 residues. The V segment lost 2 bases and the J segment 5 bases; nucleotides outside the gene matches: 11. CDR3 in DNA: TGTGCCAGCAGCGTTCAACCCGGTAGCGGGCAAGATACGCAGTATTTT. It yields the protein CASSVQPGSGQDTQYF.

V is TRBV28 and J is TRBJ1-4, with D hard to call. The CDR3 extends over 13 amino acids. CDR1 MDHEN and CDR2 SYDVKM come from the germline V gene. Trimming took 8 bases from V and 3 from J, leaving 10 bases between them. The CDR3 DNA follows: TGTGCCAGCGGGAGGGTAGCTAATGAAAAACTGTTTTTT. Amino acids: CASGRVANEKLFF.

The chain has TRBV11-2 and TRBJ2-7; D uncertain. The germline gives CDR1 SGHAT, CDR2 FQNNGV. This CDR3 has 12 residues. V was clipped by 2 bases and J by 2 bases, with 4 bases between them. DNA for the CDR3: TGTGCCAGCAGCTTAATAGCCTACGAGCAGTACTTC. Translated: CASSLIAYEQYF.

The V call is TRBV5-1, the J call TRBJ2-1; the match to TRBD2 covers 9 bases. V trimming: 5 bases; J trimming: 8 bases; junction bases outside the gene matches: 14. CDR1 is SGHRS and CDR2 is YFSETQ in the germline V gene. This CDR3 region has 16 residues. The CDR3 protein is CASSLLGAGGPHEQFF. Here the CDR3 DNA reads TGCGCCAGCAGTCTTCTAGGCGCGGGAGGGCCCCATGAGCAGTTCTTC.

The chain carries TRBV20-1 and TRBJ2-5; D is ambiguous. The CDR3 is 11 amino acids. Germline CDR1 DFQATT, CDR2 SNEGSKA (reference sequence). The germline V and J ends were trimmed by 0 bases and 4 bases, with 3 bases remaining between them. The CDR3 here is CSARDRETQYF. The CDR3 bases are TGCAGTGCTAGAGATCGAGAGACCCAGTACTTC.

A remark on this clone: The sample carries other DNA sequences with the same CDR3. This chain uses TRBV9 with TRBJ1-3; D call uncertain. The CDR3 is 14 amino acids. The ends were cut back, 0 bases at V and 1 base at J, with 5 bases in the middle. Germline V CDR1 and CDR2: SGDLS, YYNGEE. The CDR3 bases are TGTGCCAGCAGCGTAGCGGGGTCTGGAAACACCATATATTTT. Amino acid sequence: CASSVAGSGNTIYF.

V and J are TRBV6-1 and TRBJ2-2; 8 bases match TRBD2. Germline V gene sequence: CDR1 MNHNS, CDR2 SASEGT. CDR3 length: 17 amino acids. Trimming removed 0 bases from V and 2 bases from J; junction bases left unmatched: 5. CDR3: CASSEAGVAGNTGELFF. CDR3 nucleotides: TGTGCCAGCAGTGAAGCGGGGGTAGCGGGAAACACCGGGGAGCTGTTTTTT.

A few counts support this clone. This chain links TRBV9 with TRBJ2-7; D is uncertain. The CDR3 sequence is 15 residues long. Per the germline V gene, CDR1 is SGDLS and CDR2 is YYNGEE. The V and J ends lost 4 bases and 5 bases respectively, with 19 bases between them. The CDR3 DNA follows: TGTGCCAGCAGCCCCCGTCCATGGCAAAACAACGAGCAGTACTTC. As protein: CASSPRPWQNNEQYF.

In this sample, this clone turned up once. The chain combines TRBV15 with TRBJ2-5, with 8 bases identical to TRBD1. Looked up from germline, CDR1 is LNHNV and CDR2 is YYDKDF (reference sequence). V lost 0 bases to trimming and J lost 4 bases; unmatched junction nucleotides: 4. The CDR3 is made up of 15 amino acids. CDR3 DNA: TGTGCCACCAGCAGAGATCTAACAGGGGGAGAGACCCAGTACTTC. It translates to CATSRDLTGGETQYF.

This chain links TRBV4-2 with TRBJ1-2, with no clear D. CDR1 is LGHNA, CDR2 YNFKEQ, per germline. CDR3 length equals 16 residues. V lost 4 bases, J lost 4 bases, and 19 bases lay in between. CDR3 coding DNA: TGTGCCAGCAGCCTCAACTTCGACAACCTCGGCTATGGCTACACCTTC. Encoded protein: CASSLNFDNLGYGYTF.

This chain connects TRBV19 to TRBJ2-3; possibly TRBD2 for D (7 bases). Per the germline V gene, CDR1 is LNHDA and CDR2 is SQIVND (reference sequence). The CDR3 extends over 11 amino acids. Trimming took off 9 bases at V and 10 bases at J, with 14 bases between the two ends. The CDR3 sequence: CASSGGLPQYF. As DNA, the CDR3 is TGTGCCAGCTCGGGGGGCCTTCCGCAGTATTTT.

This sequence joins TRBV28 and TRBJ2-7; 7 bases agree with TRBD2. The CDR3 has 14 amino acids. CDR1 MDHEN and CDR2 SYDVKM come from the germline V gene. V shed 8 bases, J shed 1 base, and the junction held 8 bases outside the gene matches. Here the CDR3 reads CASQKRRESYEQYF. CDR3 bases: TGTGCCAGCCAGAAGCGGCGGGAGTCCTACGAGCAGTACTTC.

The chain combines TRBV2 with TRBJ1-2; D might be TRBD1 (6 bases). V lost 2 bases and J lost 12, with 22 bases in between. There are 15 residues in the CDR3. Germline CDR1 and CDR2: SNHLY and FYNNEI. The CDR3 nucleotides read TGTGCCAGCAGTGAAAGGATGCAGTCTCGACAGGCTCACACCTTC. This sequence encodes CASSERMQSRQAHTF.

The chain carries TRBV7-9 and TRBJ2-5; 10 bases agree with TRBD1. Germline V gene sequence: CDR1 SEHNR, CDR2 FQNEAQ (reference sequence). This CDR3 has 14 residues. J lost 2 bases, V lost 5 bases, and 2 bases had no gene match. For the CDR3, the DNA is TGTGCCAGCAGCCGGGACAGGGGACAAGAGACCCAGTACTTC. Amino acids: CASSRDRGQETQYF.

This clone was observed a single time. CDR3 loop: CASSVTTGTTDTQYF. The CDR3 nucleotides read TGTGCCAGCAGCGTGACGACAGGGACCACAGATACGCAGTATTTT. V and J are TRBV9 and TRBJ2-3; the match to TRBD1 covers 7 bases. With 2 bases clipped from V and 2 bases from J, the junction kept 5 bases outside the gene matches. Germline V gene lookup returns CDR1 SGDLS and CDR2 YYNGEE. The CDR3 sequence is 15 residues long.

The V gene is TRBV6-5, the J gene TRBJ1-1; D remains ambiguous. Looked up from germline, CDR1 is MNHEY and CDR2 is SVGAGI. Trimming stripped 4 bases from V and 1 base from J, with 13 bases between. The CDR3 runs to 15 residues. The CDR3 here is CASSSQNAGNTEAFF. Here the CDR3 DNA reads TGTGCCAGCAGTTCACAGAACGCCGGGAACACTGAAGCTTTCTTT.

The sample holds one count of this clone. The chain is built from TRBV7-6 and TRBJ2-1; possible D gene TRBD2, 6 bases. The CDR3 consists of 13 residues. V was trimmed by 0 bases and J by 15 bases, leaving 15 bases between them. Germline V gene lookup returns CDR1 SGHVS and CDR2 FNYEAQ. In DNA, the CDR3 is TGTGCCAGCAGCTTAGCTCCCCTAGCGTCACTGTTCTTC. The encoded protein is CASSLAPLASLFF.

The chain links TRBV29-1 to TRBJ2-1, with TRBD2 identical over 9 bases. Losses at the gene ends were 3 bases for V and 5 bases for J; bases not matched to a gene: 5. The CDR3 spans 14 residues. The germline V gene has CDR1 SQVTM and CDR2 ANQGSEA. The CDR3 nucleotides read TGCAGCGTTGATACTAGCGGGCTGAACAATGAGCAGTTCTTC. It encodes CSVDTSGLNNEQFF.

V is TRBV19 and J is TRBJ1-5, with D uncertain. CDR3 length: 14 amino acids. V was clipped by 9 bases and J by 5 bases, with 17 bases between them. Germline-derived CDR1 and CDR2 are LNHDA and SQIVND (reference sequence). The CDR3 reads CASIETAGYQPQHF. The CDR3 DNA reads TGTGCCAGCATAGAGACCGCGGGGTATCAGCCCCAGCATTTT.

The chain employs TRBV4-1 and TRBJ2-5; 10 nucleotides agree with TRBD2. The CDR3 consists of 17 residues. Trimming at V came to 0 bases and at J to 2 bases, leaving 6 bases not matched to a gene. Per germline, CDR1 MGHRA and CDR2 YSYEKL. The CDR3 DNA reads as TGCGCCAGCAGCCAAGATCAGTTAGCGGGGGGTCAAGAGACCCAGTACTTC. This sequence encodes CASSQDQLAGGQETQYF.